Shown below are 24 T cell receptor beta chains from a single sample sequenced in a study of cytomegalovirus exposure and HLA in healthy donors. Primers: 60 Vbeta forward and 13 Jbeta reverse. Clones were sequenced by immunoSEQ multiplex PCR, and TCRdb holds only the in-frame ones, with some missing. Here the sample spans 100,000 to 140,000 clones, around three quarters being singletons. Sequenced material: PBMCs. These receptors all stem from a man aged 30 to 45 in good health and CMV-seronegative.

The V and J genes are TRBV4-2 and TRBJ1-2; D is unclear. The V end lost 3 bases, the J end lost 4 bases, and 12 bases lay between the germline ends. Germline CDR1 reads LGHNA; CDR2 reads YNFKEQ. The CDR3 covers 14 residues. The CDR3 spells CASSHPEAGYGYTF. The CDR3, as DNA: TGTGCCAGCAGCCACCCCGAAGCGGGCTATGGCTACACCTTC.

J is TRBJ2-5 and V is TRBV5-4, with 7 bases aligning to TRBD1. This CDR3 spans 16 amino acids. The V and J ends lost 4 bases and 0 bases, in that order; junction bases with no gene match: 9. Germline CDR1 is SGHNT and CDR2 is YYREEE (reference sequence). The CDR3 loop is CASSGNLQGNQETQYF. The CDR3 DNA reads as TGTGCCAGCAGCGGAAATTTACAGGGGAACCAAGAGACCCAGTACTTC.

The chain couples TRBV11-3 to TRBJ2-2; D uncertain. The germline gives CDR1 SGHNT, CDR2 YENEEA. The V end lost 4 bases, the J end lost 4 bases, and 4 bases lay between the germline ends. CDR3 size: 12 residues. The CDR3 loop is CASSSGTGELFF. CDR3 nucleotide sequence: TGTGCCAGCAGCTCGGGCACCGGGGAGCTGTTTTTT. The variable domain in full, completed from reference TRBV11-3 and TRBJ2-2, reads EAGVVQSPRYKIIEKKQPVAFWCNPISGHNTLYWYLQNLGQGPELLIRYENEEAVDDSQLPKDRFSAERLKGVDSTLKIQPAELGDSAVYLCASSSGTGELFFGEGSRLTVL.

This chain joins TRBV7-9 and TRBJ2-1, with D unresolved. The germline V gene has CDR1 SEHNR and CDR2 FQNEAQ (reference sequence). The CDR3 is made up of 13 amino acids. Trimming stripped 1 base from V and 2 bases from J, with 3 bases between. CDR3 loop: CASSLGTYNEQFF. Here the CDR3 DNA reads TGTGCCAGCAGCTTAGGTACCTACAATGAGCAGTTCTTC.

This clone was seen only a few times. V gene TRBV7-3 combines with J gene TRBJ2-2, with 7 bases identical to TRBD1. CDR3 length: 15 residues. V dropped 5 bases and J dropped 1; count of bases not matched to a gene: 4. Germline V gene lookup returns CDR1 SGHTA and CDR2 FQGTGA. The CDR3 DNA sequence: TGTGCCAGCAGCCTGGGACAGATGAACACCGGGGAGCTGTTTTTT. Amino acid sequence: CASSLGQMNTGELFF.

This clone showed up just a few times. This chain links TRBV9 with TRBJ2-5, with TRBD2 matching over 9 bases. The CDR3 extends over 18 amino acids. The germline V gene has CDR1 SGDLS and CDR2 YYNGEE. The junction had 17 bases not matched to a gene; V was cut back by 3 bases and J by 5 bases. The CDR3 protein is CASSGSPPGAGGPETQYF. DNA for the CDR3: TGTGCCAGCAGCGGTTCCCCCCCCGGGGCGGGAGGGCCTGAGACCCAGTACTTC.

CDR3 nucleotide sequence: TGTGCCAGCAGTTTAAGTTCCGGGGACTACTACAATGAGCAGTTCTTC. Translating it yields CASSLSSGDYYNEQFF. The chain combines TRBV27 with TRBJ2-1; 7 bases are shared with TRBD2. CDR3 length: 16 amino acids. Germline V gene lookup returns CDR1 MNHEY and CDR2 SMNVEV (reference sequence). V dropped 2 bases and J dropped 3; count of bases not matched to a gene: 7.

This rearrangement joins TRBV5-4 to TRBJ2-7; D is undetermined. CDR1 is SGHNT and CDR2 is YYREEE in the germline V gene (reference sequence). Trimming removed 3 bases from V and 5 bases from J, with 15 bases in between. This CDR3 contains 14 residues. CDR3 protein: CASSSRGRFNEQYF. The CDR3 coding sequence is TGTGCCAGCAGCTCCCGAGGTAGATTCAACGAGCAGTACTTC.

This clone turned up a few times. This chain links TRBV6-6 with TRBJ2-7; TRBD1 matches 9 bases. Looked up from germline, CDR1 is MNHNY and CDR2 is SVGAGI (reference sequence). Trimming cost V 5 bases and J 4 bases; bases outside gene matches: 3. The CDR3 runs 13 residues. The CDR3, as DNA: TGTGCCAGCAGTAGGGACAGGGATTACGAGCAGTACTTC. Translating it yields CASSRDRDYEQYF.

This chain connects TRBV7-6 to TRBJ2-3; perhaps TRBD1 as D (6 bases). CDR1 and CDR2 (germline): SGHVS, FNYEAQ. CDR3 length equals 15 residues. V was pared by 5 bases and J by 2 bases, with 14 bases between. CDR3 loop: CASSTGHRDTDTQYF. The CDR3 nucleotides are TGTGCCAGCAGCACGGGACACAGAGACACAGATACGCAGTATTTT.

This clone was seen a few times. The chain employs TRBV27 and TRBJ2-5; the match to TRBD1 covers 7 bases. This CDR3 region has 16 residues. With 2 bases clipped from V and 2 bases from J, the junction kept 8 bases outside the gene matches. Germline V gene data show CDR1 as MNHEY and CDR2 as SMNVEV (reference sequence). Written as DNA, the CDR3 is TGTGCCAGCAGTTTAACCGGGACAGAGATACAAGAGACCCAGTACTTC. This translates into CASSLTGTEIQETQYF.

J is TRBJ1-6 and V is TRBV7-2, with 7 bases fitting TRBD1. Germline V gene lookup returns CDR1 SGHTA and CDR2 FQGNSA. V trimming: 3 bases; J trimming: 6 bases; junction bases outside the gene matches: 5. The CDR3 extends over 15 amino acids. CDR3: CASSFADRSNSPLHF. For the CDR3, the DNA is TGTGCCAGCAGCTTCGCGGACAGGAGTAATTCACCCCTCCACTTT. The whole variable domain, remainder taken from reference TRBV7-2 and TRBJ1-6, is GAGVSQSPSNKVTEKGKDVELRCDPISGHTALYWYRQSLGQGLEFLIYFQGNSAPDKSGLPSDRFSAERTGGSVSTLTIQRTQQEDSAVYLCASSFADRSNSPLHFGNGTRLTVT.

This chain uses TRBV5-1 with TRBJ1-5; D call uncertain. Trimming shortened V by 2 bases and J by 3 bases, and 6 bases separated the two germline ends. From germline, CDR1 is SGHRS and CDR2 YFSETQ. The CDR3 is made up of 13 amino acids. CDR3 nucleotide sequence: TGCGCCAGCAGCTTCGGAGACAATCAGCCCCAGCATTTT. The encoded protein is CASSFGDNQPQHF.

This chain links TRBV30 with TRBJ1-5, with 12 nucleotides matching TRBD1. J lost 5 bases, V lost 0 bases, and 2 bases had no gene match. Germline-derived CDR1 and CDR2 are GTSNPN and SVGIG (reference sequence). The CDR3 spans 15 residues. In DNA form, the CDR3 reads TGTGCCTGGAGTGTAGGGACAGGGGGCTATCAGCCCCAGCATTTT. This gives the protein CAWSVGTGGYQPQHF.

This clone was seen just once. The V call is TRBV19, the J call TRBJ1-5; D is unresolved. Germline assignment: CDR1 LNHDA and CDR2 SQIVND (reference sequence). The V gene lost 3 bases and the J gene lost 6 bases, with 12 bases spanning the gap. CDR3 length: 14 amino acids. Here the CDR3 reads CASSMRDRGQPQHF. The CDR3 DNA reads TGTGCCAGTAGTATGAGAGACCGGGGTCAGCCCCAGCATTTT.

This chain joins TRBV30 and TRBJ2-5; 7 bases map to TRBD1. CDR1 is GTSNPN, CDR2 SVGIG, per germline (reference sequence). The CDR3 runs 12 residues. J lost 5 bases, V lost 8 bases, and 8 bases had no gene match. Here the CDR3 reads CAGDRARETQYF. CDR3 nucleotides: TGTGCCGGCGACAGGGCACGTGAGACCCAGTACTTC.

The CDR3 is CASSESTGGERNYGYTF. The CDR3 DNA is TGTGCCAGCAGTGAATCGACAGGGGGCGAGAGGAACTATGGCTACACCTTC. The gene calls are TRBV2 and TRBJ1-2, with 10 bases matching TRBD1. CDR3 length: 17 residues. V was clipped by 2 bases and J by 2 bases; unmatched bases: 8. Germline V CDR1 and CDR2: SNHLY, FYNNEI.

This clone was observed a few times. The rearrangement joins TRBV30 to TRBJ2-1; no clear D. Per the germline V gene, CDR1 is GTSNPN and CDR2 is SVGIG (reference sequence). Between the trimmed V and J ends, which lost 2 bases and 9 bases, there was a span of 17 bases. CDR3 size: 14 residues. CDR3 sequence (DNA): TGTGCCTGGAGTACCATTGCTTCGTCCAGTGAGCAGTTCTTC. It translates to CAWSTIASSSEQFF.

The chain joins TRBV4-2 to TRBJ2-7; D is possibly TRBD2 (5 bases). Germline V gene data show CDR1 as LGHNA and CDR2 as YNFKEQ. V gave up 5 bases and J gave up 3 bases, with 14 bases separating them. This CDR3 contains 14 residues. Here the CDR3 DNA reads TGTGCCAGCAGCGCGCTCGGGAACCGCTACGAGCAGTACTTC. Its protein product is CASSALGNRYEQYF.

The chain has TRBV18 and TRBJ2-1; 8 bases are shared with TRBD1. CDR1 is KGHSH and CDR2 is LQKENI in the germline V gene. Trimming cost V 3 bases and J 7 bases; bases outside gene matches: 8. The CDR3 consists of 15 residues. CDR3 loop: CASSPSQGVQNEQFF. The CDR3 DNA reads as TGTGCCAGCTCACCCTCACAGGGGGTGCAGAATGAGCAGTTCTTC.

The V call is TRBV2, the J call TRBJ1-1; D may be TRBD1 (6 bases). From germline, CDR1 is SNHLY and CDR2 FYNNEI. Trimming pared 2 bases from V and 7 bases from J, leaving 8 bases between. This CDR3 is built from 12 residues. CDR3 region: CASSELDSEAFF. CDR3 nucleotides: TGTGCCAGCAGTGAATTGGACAGTGAAGCTTTCTTT.

The gene calls are TRBV5-1 and TRBJ2-5, with a possible D match to TRBD1 (5 bases). CDR3 length: 17 residues. Germline CDR1 is SGHRS and CDR2 is YFSETQ. Trimming left V 4 bases short and J 4 bases short, with 23 bases between. The CDR3 nucleotides are TGCGCCAGCAGCAGCGAAGGTGGGCCGCGGCAGGGAGAGACCCAGTACTTC. Protein sequence: CASSSEGGPRQGETQYF.

This rearrangement joins TRBV7-3 to TRBJ2-4; 9 nucleotides align to TRBD1. The CDR3 spans 13 residues. Germline assignment: CDR1 SGHTA and CDR2 FQGTGA. Trimming took 4 bases from V and 7 from J; bases not matched to a gene: 2. CDR3 amino acids: CASSSTGGNIQYF. The CDR3 DNA reads as TGTGCCAGCAGCTCAACAGGGGGCAACATTCAGTACTTC. Full variable domain (rest looked up from reference TRBV7-3 and TRBJ2-4): GAGVSQTPSNKVTEKGKYVELRCDPISGHTALYWYRQSLGQGPEFLIYFQGTGAADDSGLPNDRFFAVRPEGSVSTLKIQRTERGDSAVYLCASSSTGGNIQYFGAGTRLSVL.

This chain connects TRBV5-6 to TRBJ1-2; D gene ambiguous. Germline CDR1 SGHDT, CDR2 YYEEEE. Trimming took 2 bases from V and 7 from J, leaving 6 bases between them. The CDR3 totals 11 residues. CDR3 sequence reads: CASSFSRGYTF. For the CDR3, the DNA is TGTGCCAGCAGCTTCAGTCGTGGCTACACCTTC.